The sample holds one count of the clone carrying this T cell receptor beta chain. Antigen: not known. This sample is drawn from a study of T cell responses to AZD1222 COVID-19 vaccine. Repertoires were generated with immunoSEQ multiplex PCR, while TCRdb's copy carries only in-frame clones and drops some. The table shows 140,000 or so clones, with 92% occurring only once. Study results and limitations: Sampled repertoires all dated from after the peak T cell response.

The CDR3 extends over 12 amino acids. Looked up from germline, CDR1 is SGHVS and CDR2 is FQNEAQ. Trimming shortened V by 0 bases and J by 10 bases, and 10 bases separated the two germline ends. The chain joins TRBV7-8 to TRBJ2-7, with D perhaps matching TRBD1 (6 bases). The source of this sequence is an adult in good health. The input for sequencing was peripheral blood, taken on day 0 of AZD1222 vaccination. The CDR3 DNA is TGTGCCAGCAGCTTAGCCCGACAGGTCCAGTACTTC. Translated, it gives CASSLARQVQYF.